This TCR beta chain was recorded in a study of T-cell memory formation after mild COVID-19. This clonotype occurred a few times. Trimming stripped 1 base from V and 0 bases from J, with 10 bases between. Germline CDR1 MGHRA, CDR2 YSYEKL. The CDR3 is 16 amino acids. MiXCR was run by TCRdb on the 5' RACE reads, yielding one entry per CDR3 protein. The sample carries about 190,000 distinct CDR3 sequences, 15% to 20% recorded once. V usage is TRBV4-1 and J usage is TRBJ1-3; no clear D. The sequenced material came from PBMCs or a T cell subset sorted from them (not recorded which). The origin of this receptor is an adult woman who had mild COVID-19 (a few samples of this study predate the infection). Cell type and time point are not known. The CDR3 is CASSQVGSSSGNTIYF. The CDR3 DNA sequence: TGCGCCAGCAGCCAAGTGGGCTCGAGCTCTGGAAACACCATATATTTT.